These 8 T cell receptor beta chains came from one sample sequenced in a study of T cell repertoires in cytomegalovirus infection. One entry per CDR3 protein results from TCRdb running MiXCR on the reads. The table has just under 500,000 distinct CDR3 sequences, 25% to 35% seen once. Their antigen targets remain unknown. The sample in question was cultured PBMCs, obtained from culture after CMV antigen stimulation. These receptors were collected from a human donor in good health (CMV status not recorded). Some clones in this sample may be carry-over from other donors' samples.

The chain links TRBV6-5 to TRBJ1-1, with D maybe TRBD1 (5 bases). The CDR3 sequence is 16 residues long. V lost 3 bases to trimming and J lost 3 bases, with 17 bases between them. CDR1 MNHEY and CDR2 SVGAGI come from the germline V gene. The CDR3, as DNA: TGTGCCAGCAGTTATAAAACGGGGGTCTGGGACACTGAAGCTTTCTTT. Its protein product is CASSYKTGVWDTEAFF.

J is TRBJ1-5 and V is TRBV15; 7 nucleotides line up with TRBD1. CDR1 LNHNV and CDR2 YYDKDF come from the germline V gene (reference sequence). The CDR3 spans 15 residues. J lost 7 bases, V lost 0 bases, and 6 bases had no gene match. The CDR3 loop reads CATSRDPTGRQPQHF. In DNA form, the CDR3 reads TGTGCCACCAGCAGAGACCCGACAGGGCGGCAGCCCCAGCATTTT.

Only a few counts were recorded for this clonotype. The chain uses TRBV5-1 and TRBJ2-1; 14 positions match TRBD2. V lost 1 base and J lost 7; bases outside the gene matches: 7. In germline, CDR1 is SGHRS, CDR2 YFSETQ. This CDR3 has 17 amino acids. In nucleotides, the CDR3 is TGCGCCAGCAGCTTGCCCAGACTAGCGGGAGGGTGGAATGAGCAGTTCTTC. It codes for CASSLPRLAGGWNEQFF.

The chain has TRBV28 and TRBJ2-2, with 7 bases identical to TRBD1. The CDR3 spans 14 residues. With V trimmed by 6 bases and J by 9 bases, 10 bases remained unmatched. Germline V gives CDR1 MDHEN, CDR2 SYDVKM. The CDR3 reads CASRPARGFRELFF. CDR3 in DNA: TGTGCCAGCAGGCCTGCCAGGGGGTTTCGGGAGCTGTTTTTT.

The V and J genes are TRBV19 and TRBJ1-5; 7 bases fit TRBD1. The CDR3 is 16 amino acids. V lost 3 bases to trimming and J lost 4 bases; unmatched junction nucleotides: 9. CDR1 is LNHDA, CDR2 SQIVND, per germline (reference sequence). The CDR3 reads CASSIRSQGLNQPQHF. The CDR3 DNA follows: TGTGCCAGTAGTATTCGATCACAGGGGTTAAATCAGCCCCAGCATTTT. The complete variable domain, with remaining parts taken from reference TRBV19 and TRBJ1-5, reads DGGITQSPKYLFRKEGQNVTLSCEQNLNHDAMYWYRQDPGQGLRLIYYSQIVNDFQKGDIAEGYSVSREKKESFPLTVTSAQKNPTAFYLCASSIRSQGLNQPQHFGDGTRLSIL.

The chain combines TRBV11-2 with TRBJ2-5; D possibly corresponds to TRBD1 (7 bases). The germline CDR1 and CDR2 sequences are SGHAT and FQNNGV. Trimming stripped 6 bases from V and 1 base from J, with 18 bases between. The CDR3 length is 16 residues. The DNA of the CDR3 is TGTGCCAGCAGGTGGCGGGACAGTCTCAGCCAAGAGACCCAGTACTTC. Protein product: CASRWRDSLSQETQYF.

This chain links TRBV19 with TRBJ2-5; 13 nucleotides match TRBD2. J lost 5 bases, V lost 5 bases, and 8 bases had no gene match. The CDR3 is 16 amino acids. Germline V gene data show CDR1 as LNHDA and CDR2 as SQIVND (reference sequence). Here the CDR3 DNA reads TGTGCCAGTAGTCCACGGGGACTAGCGGGATTTGAGACCCAGTACTTC. Residues: CASSPRGLAGFETQYF.

This clonotype was counted between two and nine times. The CDR3 here is CASSASGTGASYEQYV. The DNA for the CDR3 is TGTGCCAGTAGTGCATCCGGGACAGGGGCCTCCTACGAGCAGTACGTC. The chain links TRBV19 to TRBJ2-7, with TRBD1 matching over 10 bases. Trimming cost V 5 bases and J 0 bases; bases outside gene matches: 7. Looked up from germline, CDR1 is LNHDA and CDR2 is SQIVND (reference sequence). The CDR3 is 16 residues long.